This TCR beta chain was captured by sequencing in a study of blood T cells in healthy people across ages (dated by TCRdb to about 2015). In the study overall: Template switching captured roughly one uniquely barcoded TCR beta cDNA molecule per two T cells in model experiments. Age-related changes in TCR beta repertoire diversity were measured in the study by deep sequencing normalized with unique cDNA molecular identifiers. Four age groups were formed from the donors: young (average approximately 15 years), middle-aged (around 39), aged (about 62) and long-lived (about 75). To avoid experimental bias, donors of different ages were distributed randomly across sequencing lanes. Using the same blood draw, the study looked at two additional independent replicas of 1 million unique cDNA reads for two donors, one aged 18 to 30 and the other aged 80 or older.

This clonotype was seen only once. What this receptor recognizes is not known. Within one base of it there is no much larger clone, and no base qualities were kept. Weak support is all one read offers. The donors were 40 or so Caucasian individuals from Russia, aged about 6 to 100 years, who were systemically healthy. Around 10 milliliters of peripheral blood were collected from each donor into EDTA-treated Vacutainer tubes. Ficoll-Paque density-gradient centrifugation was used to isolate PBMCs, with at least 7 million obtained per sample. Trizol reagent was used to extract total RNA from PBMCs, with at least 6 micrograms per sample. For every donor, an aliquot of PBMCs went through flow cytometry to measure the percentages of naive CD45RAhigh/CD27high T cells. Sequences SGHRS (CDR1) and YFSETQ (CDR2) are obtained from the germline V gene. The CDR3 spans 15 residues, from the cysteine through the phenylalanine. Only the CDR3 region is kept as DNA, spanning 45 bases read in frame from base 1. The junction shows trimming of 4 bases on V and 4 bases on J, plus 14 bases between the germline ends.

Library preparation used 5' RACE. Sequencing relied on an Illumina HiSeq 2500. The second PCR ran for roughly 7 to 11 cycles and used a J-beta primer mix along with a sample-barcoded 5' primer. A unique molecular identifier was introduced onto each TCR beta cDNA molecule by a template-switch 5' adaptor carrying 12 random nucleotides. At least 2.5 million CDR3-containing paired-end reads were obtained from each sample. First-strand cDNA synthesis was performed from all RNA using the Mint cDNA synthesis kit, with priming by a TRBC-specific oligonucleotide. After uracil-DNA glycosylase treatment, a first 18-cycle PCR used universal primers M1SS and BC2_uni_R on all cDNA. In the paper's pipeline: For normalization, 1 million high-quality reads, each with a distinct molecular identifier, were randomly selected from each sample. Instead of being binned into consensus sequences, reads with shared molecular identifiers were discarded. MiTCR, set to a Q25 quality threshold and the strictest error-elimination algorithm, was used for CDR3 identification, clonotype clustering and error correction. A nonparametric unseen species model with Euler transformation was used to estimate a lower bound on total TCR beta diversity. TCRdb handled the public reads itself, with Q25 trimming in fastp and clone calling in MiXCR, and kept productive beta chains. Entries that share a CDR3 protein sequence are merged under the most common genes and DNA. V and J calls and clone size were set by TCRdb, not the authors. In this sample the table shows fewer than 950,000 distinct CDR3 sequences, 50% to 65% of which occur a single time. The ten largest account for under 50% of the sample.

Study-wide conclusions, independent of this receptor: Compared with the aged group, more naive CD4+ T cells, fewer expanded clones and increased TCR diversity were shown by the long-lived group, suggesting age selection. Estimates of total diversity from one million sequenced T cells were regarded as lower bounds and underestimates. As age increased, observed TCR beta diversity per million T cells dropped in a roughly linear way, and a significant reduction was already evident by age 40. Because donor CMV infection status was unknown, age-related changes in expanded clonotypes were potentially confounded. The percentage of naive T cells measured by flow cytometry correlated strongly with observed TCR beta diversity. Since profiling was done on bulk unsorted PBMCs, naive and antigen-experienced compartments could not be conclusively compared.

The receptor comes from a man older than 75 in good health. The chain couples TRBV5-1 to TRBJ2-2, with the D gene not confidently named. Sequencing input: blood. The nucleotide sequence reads TGCGCCAGCAGCGGCTTTGAGGTTGGCACCGGGGAGCTGTTTTTT. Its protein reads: CASSGFEVGTGELFF.